This T cell receptor beta chain was captured by sequencing in a study of technical replicates of blood from a handful of donors (dated by TCRdb to the late 2010s). V lost 3 bases and J lost 6 bases, and the count of bases not matched to a germline gene is 10. The CDR3, cysteine through phenylalanine, is 16 amino acids long. Only CDR3 DNA remains: 48 bases, in frame from the first base. For CDR1 and CDR2, the germline V gene lists ENHRY and SYGVKD. As regards this clone: Its antigen is still unknown. Base quality data are lacking; no much larger clone is found one base away.

Receptor libraries were prepared by the immunoSEQ multiplex PCR assay. Held by TCRdb, this immuneACCESS table contains in-frame sequences only and omits some clones. Under half of the omission traces to an unresolved V gene where checked; the cause of the rest is unknown. Present in this sample are approximately 82,000 clones, about 91% of which were seen just once. The top ten hold roughly 0.37% of the sample. Source material: T cells isolated from PBMCs. The V and J genes are TRBV10-3 and TRBJ2-2; 7 bases in the junction line up with TRBD1. This TCR was recovered from a human donor in good health. Some clones in this sample may be carry-over from other donors' samples. The DNA is as follows: TGTGCCATCAGTGATAAAACAGGGGTTTCGTCCGGGGAGCTGTTTTTT. The resulting protein is CAISDKTGVSSGELFF.